This T cell receptor beta chain was sequenced for a study of siplizumab effects on memory and regulatory T cells. Overall study results and limits: Controls showed an average of roughly 27% Treg-derived mappable alloreactive CD4+ clones, while siplizumab showed under 80%.

The data were produced by immunoSEQ multiplex PCR, yet TCRdb's version contains in-frame clones alone and is incomplete. The table records some 100,000 clones, 75% to 95% of them present only once. With regard to this clone: Its antigen is not identified.

The CDR3 loop spans 16 amino acids. Trimming took 0 bases from V and 1 from J, leaving 11 bases between them. CDR1 and CDR2 (germline): WSHSY, SAAADI. The TCR sequence derives from a human donor in good health. Some clones in this sample may be carry-over from other donors' samples. The specimen sequenced was CD4+ T cells sorted from blood. This chain joins TRBV10-2 and TRBJ2-3; D not certain. The CDR3 DNA follows: TGCGCCAGCAGTGAGTCGAGTTCGGTGGGCACAGATACGCAGTATTTT. It yields the protein CASSESSSVGTDTQYF.